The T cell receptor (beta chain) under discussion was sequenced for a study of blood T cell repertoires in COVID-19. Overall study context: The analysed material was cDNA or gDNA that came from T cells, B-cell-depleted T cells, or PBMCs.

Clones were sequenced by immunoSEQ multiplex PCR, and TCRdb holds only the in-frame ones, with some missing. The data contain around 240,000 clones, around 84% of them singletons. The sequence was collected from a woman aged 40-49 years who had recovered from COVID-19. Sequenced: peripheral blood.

CDR3: CAVSLAGAYNEQFF. In DNA, the CDR3 is TGTGCCGTATCACTAGCGGGGGCATACAATGAGCAGTTCTTC. The chain couples TRBV10-3 to TRBJ2-1, with 11 bases lining up with TRBD2. J lost 4 bases, V lost 11 bases, and 7 bases had no gene match. The CDR3 sequence is 14 residues long. Looked up from germline, CDR1 is ENHRY and CDR2 is SYGVKD.